One sample yielded the 17 T cell receptor beta chains listed below, sequenced in a study of human T cells and chemical hapten exposure. Regarding treatment: therapeutic diphenylcyclopropenone sensitization with weekly scalp DPC. Unique molecular identifiers were affixed to discrete cDNA molecules within the library. MiXCR was run by TCRdb on the reads, yielding one entry per CDR3 protein. Found here are some 1,800 distinct CDR3 sequences, roughly 50% of them singletons; the top ten hold 4%. Source: whole blood, taken before DPC sensitization or 2, 6, or about 24 weeks after (not recorded which). These receptors all stem from an adult with alopecia areata. Some clones in this sample may be carry-over from other donors' samples. This table probably holds off-target reads from a library built for another chain.

This clonotype came up once. The chain couples TRBV29-1 to TRBJ2-3; 12 nucleotides line up with TRBD2. J lost 6 bases, V lost 6 bases, and 7 bases had no gene match. CDR3 size: 14 residues. Per the germline V gene, CDR1 is SQVTM and CDR2 is ANQGSEA. CDR3 in amino acids: CSVLAGGPADTQYF. In nucleotides, the CDR3 is TGCAGCGTCCTAGCGGGGGGGCCAGCGGATACGCAGTATTTT.

This clonotype was observed a few times. The chain has TRBV6-2 or TRBV6-3 and TRBJ2-2, with 7 bases aligning to TRBD1. The CDR3 totals 15 residues. Germline V gene lookup returns CDR1 MNHEY and CDR2 SVGEGT. Losses at the gene ends were 2 bases for V and 7 bases for J; bases not matched to a gene: 7. The CDR3 loop reads CASSYATGSGGELFF. The DNA for the CDR3 is TGTGCCAGCAGTTACGCGACAGGGTCCGGCGGGGAGCTGTTTTTT.

This clonotype was seen a single time. The rearrangement links TRBV7-2 to TRBJ1-1; D remains ambiguous. Germline CDR1 and CDR2: SGHTA and FQGNSA. The V gene lost 4 bases and the J gene lost 6 bases, with 15 bases spanning the gap. The CDR3 loop spans 14 amino acids. Here the CDR3 reads CASSSQLGLSEAFF. CDR3 in DNA: TGTGCCAGCAGCTCCCAGCTGGGCCTATCTGAAGCTTTCTTT.

The V and J genes are TRBV24-1 and TRBJ2-3; D ambiguous. CDR1 and CDR2 (germline): KGHDR, SFDVKD. V shed 1 base and J shed 2 bases, with 15 bases lying between them. The CDR3 runs to 17 residues. Here the CDR3 reads CATSDFRRQMNTDTQYF. CDR3 in DNA: TGTGCCACCAGTGATTTTCGGCGGCAGATGAACACAGATACGCAGTATTTT.

The CDR3 DNA is TGTGCCAGCAGCCCGAGGACAGGGGTCTACGAGCAGTACTTC. The encoded protein is CASSPRTGVYEQYF. The chain employs TRBV7-2 and TRBJ2-7, with 9 nucleotides matching TRBD1. The V and J ends lost 5 bases and 3 bases, in that order; junction bases with no gene match: 5. In germline, CDR1 is SGHTA, CDR2 FQGNSA. CDR3 length: 14 residues.

The rearrangement uses TRBV7-6 and TRBJ2-7; D is tentatively TRBD1 or TRBD2 (5 bases each). V was clipped by 5 bases and J by 2 bases, with 25 bases between them. Germline V gene sequence: CDR1 SGHVS, CDR2 FNYEAQ. The CDR3 runs to 18 residues. The CDR3 sequence: CASSPAWDRQGVTYEQYF. DNA of the CDR3: TGTGCCAGCAGCCCCGCTTGGGACCGCCAAGGAGTCACCTACGAGCAGTACTTC.

V usage is TRBV12-3 or TRBV12-4 and J usage is TRBJ2-1; D might be TRBD1 (5 bases). V lost 1 base, J lost 0 bases, and 7 bases lay in between. CDR3 length: 15 residues. The chain's CDR3 is CASSLDRSSYNEQFF. CDR3 DNA: TGTGCCAGCAGTTTAGACAGGAGCTCCTACAATGAGCAGTTCTTC.

The V gene is TRBV20-1, the J gene TRBJ2-7, with TRBD2 identical over 12 bases. The CDR3 is made up of 19 amino acids. Losses at the gene ends were 5 bases for V and 0 bases for J; bases not matched to a gene: 17. Germline CDR1 DFQATT, CDR2 SNEGSKA (reference sequence). CDR3 DNA sequence: TGCAGTGCTCTTGGTGGTCAGACTAGCGGGGGACTGGGCTCCTACGAGCAGTACTTC. It specifies CSALGGQTSGGLGSYEQYF.

This clonotype was seen more than once but under ten times. The CDR3 DNA follows: TGTGCCAGCAGCTTACTGGGACTAGCGGGGCGAAACACAGATACGCAGTATTTT. Translating gives CASSLLGLAGRNTDTQYF. The chain has TRBV11-2 and TRBJ2-3, with 13 positions matching TRBD2. The CDR3 has 18 residues. Germline V lookup: CDR1 SGHAT, CDR2 FQNNGV. Trimming cost V 2 bases and J 2 bases; bases outside gene matches: 7.

The genes are TRBV5-1 and TRBJ2-6; a possible D gene is TRBD1 (5 bases). Trimming pared 4 bases from V and 3 bases from J, leaving 14 bases between. The CDR3 totals 16 residues. The V gene's germline CDR1 is SGHRS and CDR2 YFSETQ. The CDR3 sequence: CASSPAQGGGANVLTF. CDR3 DNA sequence: TGCGCCAGCAGCCCGGCGCAGGGCGGTGGGGCCAACGTCCTGACTTTC.

The V and J genes are TRBV18 and TRBJ1-1; D is undetermined. The germline gives CDR1 KGHSH, CDR2 LQKENI. The length of the CDR3 is 14 residues. Trimming pared 6 bases from V and 7 bases from J, leaving 18 bases between. The CDR3 DNA reads TGTGCCAGCTCCTCCCTGGGCCCGAGGGATGAAGCTTTCTTT. Residues: CASSSLGPRDEAFF. Full variable domain (remainder filled in from reference TRBV18 and TRBJ1-1): NAGVMQNPRHLVRRRGQEARLRCSPMKGHSHVYWYRQLPEEGLKFMVYLQKENIIDESGMPKERFSAEFPKEGPSILRIQQVVRGDSAAYFCASSSLGPRDEAFFGQGTRLTVV.

This chain joins TRBV6-2 or TRBV6-3 and TRBJ1-6; no firm D call. Germline CDR1 and CDR2: MNHEY and SVGEGT. The V and J ends lost 1 base and 18 bases respectively, with 10 bases between them. This CDR3 contains 11 residues. Written as DNA, the CDR3 is TGTGCCAGCAGTTACTTCGAGGGATCCCACTTT. The encoded protein is CASSYFEGSHF.

V and J are TRBV20-1 and TRBJ2-2; the D is unclear. The ends were cut back, 1 base at V and 6 bases at J, with 12 bases in the middle. This CDR3 is 14 amino acids long. Germline assignment: CDR1 DFQATT and CDR2 SNEGSKA (reference sequence). The CDR3 spells CSARAQRYPGELFF. CDR3 coding DNA: TGCAGTGCTAGAGCCCAACGATACCCCGGGGAGCTGTTTTTT.

The chain employs TRBV27 and TRBJ2-7; unclear D gene. V dropped 6 bases and J dropped 2 bases, with 17 bases sitting between them. CDR1 is MNHEY, CDR2 SMNVEV, per germline (reference sequence). The CDR3 contains 15 residues. The CDR3 DNA follows: TGTGCCAGCAGACCTTCCCATGTAAAAACCTACGAGCAGTACTTC. Translation gives CASRPSHVKTYEQYF.

The J gene is TRBJ1-6, the V gene TRBV7-2, with D tentatively TRBD1 (5 bases). The CDR3 has 15 amino acids. Between the trimmed V and J ends, which lost 7 bases and 0 bases, there was a span of 10 bases. Germline V gene sequence: CDR1 SGHTA, CDR2 FQGNSA. The CDR3 protein is CASNWGSSYNSPLHF. In DNA form, the CDR3 reads TGTGCCAGCAACTGGGGGAGCTCCTATAATTCACCCCTCCACTTT.

This chain connects TRBV29-1 to TRBJ2-7; D is uncertain. The CDR3 contains 12 residues. V shed 4 bases and J shed 2 bases, with 9 bases lying between them. Germline values: CDR1 SQVTM, CDR2 ANQGSEA. CDR3 in amino acids: CSVGKGTYEQYF. CDR3 bases: TGCAGCGTTGGAAAGGGTACCTACGAGCAGTACTTC.

The chain couples TRBV11-1 to TRBJ2-2, with 7 bases that match TRBD2. This CDR3 spans 16 amino acids. The V and J ends lost 7 bases and 1 base, in that order; junction bases with no gene match: 9. Looked up from germline, CDR1 is SGHAT and CDR2 is FQDESV (reference sequence). CDR3 sequence reads: CASTSREGRNTGELFF. The CDR3, as DNA: TGTGCCAGCACCTCCAGGGAGGGTCGGAACACCGGGGAGCTGTTTTTT.